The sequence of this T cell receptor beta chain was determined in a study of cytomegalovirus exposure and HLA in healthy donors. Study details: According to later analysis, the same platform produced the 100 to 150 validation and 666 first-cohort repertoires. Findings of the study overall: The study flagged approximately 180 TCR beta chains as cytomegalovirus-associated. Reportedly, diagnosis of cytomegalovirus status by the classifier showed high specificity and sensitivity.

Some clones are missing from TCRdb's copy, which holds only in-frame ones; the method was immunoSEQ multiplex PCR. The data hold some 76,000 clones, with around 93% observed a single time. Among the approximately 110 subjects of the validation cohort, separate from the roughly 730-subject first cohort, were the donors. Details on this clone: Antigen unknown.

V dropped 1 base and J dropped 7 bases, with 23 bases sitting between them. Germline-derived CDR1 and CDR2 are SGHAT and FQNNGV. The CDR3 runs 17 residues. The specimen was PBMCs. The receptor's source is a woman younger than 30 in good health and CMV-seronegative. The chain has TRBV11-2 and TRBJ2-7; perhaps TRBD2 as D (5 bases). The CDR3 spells CASSLGAGGPTSGEQYF. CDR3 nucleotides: TGTGCCAGCAGCTTAGGGGCGGGTGGGCCCACCTCGGGGGAGCAGTACTTC.